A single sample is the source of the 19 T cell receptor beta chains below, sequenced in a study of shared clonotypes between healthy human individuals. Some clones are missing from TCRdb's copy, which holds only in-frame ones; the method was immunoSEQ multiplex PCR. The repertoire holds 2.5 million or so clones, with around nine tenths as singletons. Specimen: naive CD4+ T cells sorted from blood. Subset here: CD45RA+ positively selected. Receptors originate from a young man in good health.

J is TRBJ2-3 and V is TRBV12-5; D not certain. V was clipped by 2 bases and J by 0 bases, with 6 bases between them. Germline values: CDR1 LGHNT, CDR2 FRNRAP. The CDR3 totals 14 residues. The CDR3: CASGLYTSTDTQYF. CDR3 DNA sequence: TGTGCTAGTGGTTTGTATACTAGCACAGATACGCAGTATTTT. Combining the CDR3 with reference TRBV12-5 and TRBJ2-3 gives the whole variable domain DARVTQTPRHKVTEMGQEVTMRCQPILGHNTVFWYRQTMMQGLELLAYFRNRAPLDDSGMPKDRFSAEMPDATLATLKIQPSEPRDSAVYFCASGLYTSTDTQYFGPGTRLTVL.

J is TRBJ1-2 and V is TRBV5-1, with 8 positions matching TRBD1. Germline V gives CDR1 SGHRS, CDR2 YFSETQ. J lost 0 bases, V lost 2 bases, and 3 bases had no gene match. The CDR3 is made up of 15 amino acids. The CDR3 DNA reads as TGCGCCAGCAGCTTTACAGGGGGATCTAACTATGGCTACACCTTC. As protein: CASSFTGGSNYGYTF.

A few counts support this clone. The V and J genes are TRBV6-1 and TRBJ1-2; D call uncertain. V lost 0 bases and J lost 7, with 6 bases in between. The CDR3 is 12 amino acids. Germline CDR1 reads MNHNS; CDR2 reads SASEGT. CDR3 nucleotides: TGTGCCAGCAGTGAAGCGCTACGTGGCTACACCTTC. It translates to CASSEALRGYTF.

CDR3 region: CASSPRDFYEQYF. The CDR3 DNA sequence: TGTGCCAGCAGTCCCCGGGATTTTTACGAGCAGTACTTC. V gene TRBV6-1 combines with J gene TRBJ2-7; D might be TRBD2 (5 bases). Germline V gene lookup returns CDR1 MNHNS and CDR2 SASEGT. V was trimmed by 5 bases and J by 4 bases, leaving 12 bases between them. The CDR3 is made up of 13 amino acids.

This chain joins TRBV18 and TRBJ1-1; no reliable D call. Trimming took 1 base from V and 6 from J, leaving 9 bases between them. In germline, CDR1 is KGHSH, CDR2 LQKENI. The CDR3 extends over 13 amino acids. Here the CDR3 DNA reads TGTGCCAGCTCACCACGGTCGGTCGCTGAAGCTTTCTTT. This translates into CASSPRSVAEAFF.

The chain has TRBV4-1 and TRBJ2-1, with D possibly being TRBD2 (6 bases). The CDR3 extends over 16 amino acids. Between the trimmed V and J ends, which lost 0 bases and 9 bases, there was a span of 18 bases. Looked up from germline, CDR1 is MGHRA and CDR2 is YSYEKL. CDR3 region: CASSQEASDWKGEQFF. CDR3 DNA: TGCGCCAGCAGCCAAGAAGCTAGCGACTGGAAAGGTGAGCAGTTCTTC.

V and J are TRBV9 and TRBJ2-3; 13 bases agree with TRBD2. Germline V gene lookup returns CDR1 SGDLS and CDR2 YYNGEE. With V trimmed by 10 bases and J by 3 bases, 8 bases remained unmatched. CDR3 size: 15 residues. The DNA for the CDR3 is TGTGCCGGACAAACTAGCGGGAGGGGAACAGATACGCAGTATTTT. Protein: CAGQTSGRGTDTQYF.

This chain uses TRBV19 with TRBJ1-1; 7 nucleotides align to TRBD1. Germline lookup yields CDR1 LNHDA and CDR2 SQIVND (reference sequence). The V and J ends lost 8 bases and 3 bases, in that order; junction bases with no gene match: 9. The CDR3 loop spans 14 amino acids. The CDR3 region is CASLDQGGYTEAFF. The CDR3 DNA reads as TGTGCCAGTTTAGACCAGGGGGGCTACACTGAAGCTTTCTTT.

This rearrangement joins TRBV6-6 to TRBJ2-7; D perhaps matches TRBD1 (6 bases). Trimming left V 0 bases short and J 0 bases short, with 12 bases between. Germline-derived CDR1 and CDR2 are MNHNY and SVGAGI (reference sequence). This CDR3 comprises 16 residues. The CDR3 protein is CASSYSRTENSYEQYF. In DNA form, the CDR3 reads TGTGCCAGCAGTTACTCAAGGACAGAGAACTCCTACGAGCAGTACTTC.

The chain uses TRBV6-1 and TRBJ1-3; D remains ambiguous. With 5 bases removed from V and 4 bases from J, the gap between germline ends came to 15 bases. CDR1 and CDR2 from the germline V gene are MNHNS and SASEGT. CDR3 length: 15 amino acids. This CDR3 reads CASSSPGAGGNTIYF. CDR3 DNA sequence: TGTGCCAGCAGTTCCCCGGGCGCTGGGGGAAACACCATATATTTT.

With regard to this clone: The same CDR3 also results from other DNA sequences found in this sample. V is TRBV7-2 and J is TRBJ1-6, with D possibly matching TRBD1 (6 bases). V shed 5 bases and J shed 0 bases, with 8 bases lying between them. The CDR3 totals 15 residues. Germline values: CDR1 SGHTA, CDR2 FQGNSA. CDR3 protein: CASSGQSSYNSPLHF. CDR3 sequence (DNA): TGTGCCAGCAGCGGACAGAGCTCCTATAATTCACCCCTCCACTTT.

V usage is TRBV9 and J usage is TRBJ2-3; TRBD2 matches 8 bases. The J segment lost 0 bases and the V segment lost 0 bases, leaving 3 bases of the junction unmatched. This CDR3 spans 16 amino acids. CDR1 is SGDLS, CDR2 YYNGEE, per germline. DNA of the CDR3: TGTGCCAGCAGCGTAGATAGCGGGGAAAGCACAGATACGCAGTATTTT. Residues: CASSVDSGESTDTQYF.

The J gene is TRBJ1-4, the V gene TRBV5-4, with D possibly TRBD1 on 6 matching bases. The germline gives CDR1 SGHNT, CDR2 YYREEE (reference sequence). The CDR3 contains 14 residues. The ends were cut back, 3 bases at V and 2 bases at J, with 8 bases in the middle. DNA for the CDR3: TGTGCCAGCAGCTCTACAGGGACTAATGAAAAACTGTTTTTT. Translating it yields CASSSTGTNEKLFF.

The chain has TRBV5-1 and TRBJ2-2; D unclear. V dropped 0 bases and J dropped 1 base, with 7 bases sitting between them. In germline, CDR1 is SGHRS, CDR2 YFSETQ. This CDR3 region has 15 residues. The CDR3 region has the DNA TGCGCCAGCAGCTTGGACAGCTTGAACACCGGGGAGCTGTTTTTT. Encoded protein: CASSLDSLNTGELFF.

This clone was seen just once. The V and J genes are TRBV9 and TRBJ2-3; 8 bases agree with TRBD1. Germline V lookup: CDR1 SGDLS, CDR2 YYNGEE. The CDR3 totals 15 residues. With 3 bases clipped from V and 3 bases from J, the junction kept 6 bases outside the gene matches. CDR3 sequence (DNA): TGTGCCAGCAGCGGCCGACAGGGGATTACAGATACGCAGTATTTT. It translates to CASSGRQGITDTQYF.

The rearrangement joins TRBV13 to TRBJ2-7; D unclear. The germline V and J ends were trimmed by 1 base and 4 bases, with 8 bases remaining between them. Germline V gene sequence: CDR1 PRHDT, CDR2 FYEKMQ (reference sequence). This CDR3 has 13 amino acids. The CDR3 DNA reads TGTGCCAGCAGCTTAGAAAGGAAATACGAGCAGTACTTC. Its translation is CASSLERKYEQYF.

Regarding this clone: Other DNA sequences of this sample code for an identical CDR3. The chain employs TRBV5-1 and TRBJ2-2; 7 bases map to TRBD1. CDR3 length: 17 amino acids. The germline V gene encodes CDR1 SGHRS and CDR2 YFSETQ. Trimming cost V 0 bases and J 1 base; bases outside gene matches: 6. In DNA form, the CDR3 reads TGCGCCAGCAGCTTGGCGAGGGGGCGGCGGAACACCGGGGAGCTGTTTTTT. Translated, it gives CASSLARGRRNTGELFF.

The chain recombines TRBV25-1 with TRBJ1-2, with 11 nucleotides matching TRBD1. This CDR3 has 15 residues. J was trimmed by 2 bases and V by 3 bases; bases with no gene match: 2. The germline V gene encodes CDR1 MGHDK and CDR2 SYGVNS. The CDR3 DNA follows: TGTGCCAGCAGTGACGGACAGGGGGCGAACTATGGCTACACCTTC. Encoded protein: CASSDGQGANYGYTF.

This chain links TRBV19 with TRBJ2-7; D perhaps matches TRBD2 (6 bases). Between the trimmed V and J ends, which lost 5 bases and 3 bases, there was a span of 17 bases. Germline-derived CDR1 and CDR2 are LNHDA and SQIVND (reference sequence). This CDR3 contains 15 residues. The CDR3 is CASSSQGGSVYEQYF. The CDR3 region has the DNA TGTGCCAGTAGTTCGCAGGGAGGAAGCGTCTACGAGCAGTACTTC.